The 17 T cell receptor beta chains given below trace back to one sample, sequenced in a study of cytomegalovirus exposure and HLA in healthy donors. Vbeta (60) and Jbeta (13) primers were used in the PCR. Some clones are missing from TCRdb's copy, which holds only in-frame ones; the method was immunoSEQ multiplex PCR. This sample has about 100,000 clones, with around three quarters found just once. Sequencing input: PBMCs. The receptors derive from a male donor in good health and CMV-seronegative.

The chain links TRBV11-2 to TRBJ2-1, with 8 nucleotides matching TRBD2. CDR1 is SGHAT and CDR2 is FQNNGV in the germline V gene. V shed 2 bases and J 7 bases; nucleotides not matched to a gene: 10. The CDR3 is made up of 16 amino acids. The CDR3 bases are TGTGCCAGCAGCTTATCACCGGGAGGGCCGAGGAATGAGCAGTTCTTC. Translation: CASSLSPGGPRNEQFF.

Turning to this clone: Germline is not matched at one junction end, which may reflect a read error. The J gene is TRBJ2-7, the V gene TRBV20-1, with D hard to call. CDR1 is DFQATT, CDR2 SNEGSKA, per germline (reference sequence). The CDR3 has 11 amino acids. This CDR3 reads CSAREDSTSPF. In DNA, the CDR3 is TGCAGTGCTAGAGAAGACTCAACATCCCCCTTC.

The rearrangement uses TRBV30 and TRBJ2-2, with D perhaps matching TRBD1 (5 bases). Germline CDR1 reads GTSNPN; CDR2 reads SVGIG (reference sequence). Trimming removed 3 bases at V and 1 base at J, with 6 bases between. The CDR3 totals 13 residues. CDR3 amino acids: CAWRGQNTGELFF. The CDR3 region has the DNA TGTGCCTGGAGGGGGCAGAACACCGGGGAGCTGTTTTTT.

The chain links TRBV7-9 to TRBJ2-5; 8 nucleotides agree with TRBD1. The CDR3 runs to 17 residues. J was trimmed by 5 bases and V by 2 bases; bases with no gene match: 13. Germline V CDR1 and CDR2: SEHNR, FQNEAQ (reference sequence). The CDR3 spells CASSLNWAGGALETQYF. The CDR3 coding sequence is TGTGCCAGCAGCTTAAATTGGGCAGGGGGCGCGTTGGAGACCCAGTACTTC.

The CDR3 reads CASSPLLVNTEAFF. The DNA of the CDR3 is TGTGCCAGCAGCCCCCTCCTCGTGAACACTGAAGCTTTCTTT. The V call is TRBV5-5, the J call TRBJ1-1; D is unresolved. CDR3 length equals 14 residues. V dropped 4 bases and J dropped 0 bases, with 10 bases sitting between them. Germline CDR1 is SGHKS and CDR2 is YYEKEE (reference sequence).

This clone has a handful of counts. V gene TRBV5-3 combines with J gene TRBJ2-6, with 7 bases identical to TRBD2. TRBV5-3 carries the ORF label, with uncertain function. This CDR3 is 18 amino acids long. The junction had 11 bases not matched to a gene; V was cut back by 4 bases and J by 1 base. CDR3 nucleotides: TGTGCCAGAAGCCGGGAGAGTAGCGGGTTGTCTGGGGCCAACGTCCTGACTTTC. This sequence encodes CARSRESSGLSGANVLTF.

The chain is built from TRBV6-5 and TRBJ1-5; D is undetermined. The CDR3 consists of 14 residues. The V and J ends lost 0 bases and 4 bases respectively, with 7 bases between them. CDR1 is MNHEY and CDR2 is SVGAGI in the germline V gene. CDR3 residues: CASSYSRENQPQHF. CDR3 DNA: TGTGCCAGCAGTTACTCGAGGGAGAATCAGCCCCAGCATTTT.

The J gene is TRBJ1-2, the V gene TRBV11-2, with 9 bases that match TRBD1. The V and J ends lost 6 bases and 6 bases, in that order; junction bases with no gene match: 20. The CDR3 has 18 residues. Germline V lookup: CDR1 SGHAT, CDR2 FQNNGV. The CDR3, as DNA: TGTGCCAGCAGGTCAGCCCGGGGCCCCACAGGGGGCGTCGATGGCTACACCTTC. It translates to CASRSARGPTGGVDGYTF.

The J gene is TRBJ1-1, the V gene TRBV7-3; D is possibly TRBD1 (5 bases). V was cut by 1 base and J by 3 bases, with 15 bases left in between. From germline, CDR1 is SGHTA and CDR2 FQGTGA. The CDR3 has 16 residues. The CDR3 sequence is CASSLRDPLGDTEAFF. DNA for the CDR3: TGTGCCAGCAGCTTAAGAGATCCCCTAGGGGACACTGAAGCTTTCTTT.

Written as DNA, the CDR3 is TGCGCCAGCAGCGCCCCGACAGCTTCCTACGAGCAGTACTTC. Residues: CASSAPTASYEQYF. The rearrangement uses TRBV4-1 and TRBJ2-7; D is perhaps TRBD1 (5 bases). This CDR3 spans 14 amino acids. CDR1 MGHRA and CDR2 YSYEKL come from the germline V gene. V was shortened by 5 bases and J by 1 base, with 12 bases between the two germline ends.

This clone was observed a few times. The chain uses TRBV9 and TRBJ2-2; perhaps TRBD2 as D (5 bases). Per germline, CDR1 SGDLS and CDR2 YYNGEE. Trimming removed 6 bases from V and 6 bases from J, with 9 bases in between. This CDR3 region has 12 residues. In nucleotides, the CDR3 is TGTGCCAGCAACAAAGCGGCCGGGGAGCTGTTTTTT. Protein: CASNKAAGELFF.

V and J are TRBV15 and TRBJ1-4; maybe TRBD1 (6 bases). Per germline, CDR1 LNHNV and CDR2 YYDKDF (reference sequence). Trimming shortened V by 0 bases and J by 3 bases, and 8 bases separated the two germline ends. This CDR3 has 15 residues. The CDR3 nucleotides are TGTGCCACCAGCAGAGATTCAGGGGCTAATGAAAAACTGTTTTTT. Its protein is CATSRDSGANEKLFF.

A few counts support this clone. This sequence joins TRBV5-1 and TRBJ2-7; D is perhaps TRBD2 (6 bases). The CDR3 covers 15 residues. Germline lookup yields CDR1 SGHRS and CDR2 YFSETQ. The V gene lost 2 bases and the J gene lost 2 bases, with 14 bases spanning the gap. CDR3 region: CASSFLIADPYEQYF. The CDR3 coding sequence is TGCGCCAGCAGCTTTTTGATAGCGGATCCCTACGAGCAGTACTTC.

The table lists this clone with a count of one. The chain is built from TRBV7-8 and TRBJ2-7; 9 nucleotides match TRBD2. CDR1 and CDR2 (germline): SGHVS, FQNEAQ. Losses at the gene ends were 1 base for V and 0 bases for J; bases not matched to a gene: 4. The CDR3 length is 16 residues. This chain's CDR3 is CASSLEGSGSSYEQYF. CDR3 DNA: TGTGCCAGCAGCTTAGAGGGTAGCGGGAGCTCCTACGAGCAGTACTTC.

This clone was seen more than once but under ten times. V is TRBV15 and J is TRBJ1-5; D is undetermined. Germline CDR1 and CDR2: LNHNV and YYDKDF (reference sequence). The length of the CDR3 is 15 residues. The ends were cut back, 0 bases at V and 1 base at J, with 7 bases in the middle. CDR3 bases: TGTGCCACCAGCAGAGATCGGGGAAGCAATCAGCCCCAGCATTTT. Its translation is CATSRDRGSNQPQHF.

The chain carries TRBV2 and TRBJ2-3, with a weak D call TRBD1 (6 bases). The CDR3 is 14 amino acids. Trimming took off 1 base at V and 1 base at J, with 6 bases between the two ends. Germline-derived CDR1 and CDR2 are SNHLY and FYNNEI. The CDR3 reads CASSEEGGTDTQYF. The CDR3 DNA sequence: TGTGCCAGCAGTGAAGAGGGGGGCACAGATACGCAGTATTTT.

The chain recombines TRBV28 with TRBJ1-1, with D possibly TRBD1 on 5 matching bases. Trimming cost V 5 bases and J 7 bases, with 11 bases left between them. Germline V gene data show CDR1 as MDHEN and CDR2 as SYDVKM. The CDR3 runs 12 residues. The chain's CDR3 is CASSLTASEAFF. The CDR3 region has the DNA TGTGCCAGCAGTCTGACAGCCAGTGAAGCTTTCTTT.